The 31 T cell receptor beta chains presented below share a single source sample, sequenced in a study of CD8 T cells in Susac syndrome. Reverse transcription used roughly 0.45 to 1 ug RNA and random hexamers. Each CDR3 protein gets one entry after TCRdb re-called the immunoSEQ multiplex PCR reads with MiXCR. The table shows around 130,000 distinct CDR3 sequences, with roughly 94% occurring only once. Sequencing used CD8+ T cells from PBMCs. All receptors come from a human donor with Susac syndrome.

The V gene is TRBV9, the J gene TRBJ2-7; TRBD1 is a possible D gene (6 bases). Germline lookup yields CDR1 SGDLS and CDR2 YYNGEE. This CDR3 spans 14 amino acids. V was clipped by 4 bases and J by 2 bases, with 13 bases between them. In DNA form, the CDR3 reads TGTGCCAGCAGCCAGACAGGCTCTGCCTACGAGCAGTACTTC. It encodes CASSQTGSAYEQYF.

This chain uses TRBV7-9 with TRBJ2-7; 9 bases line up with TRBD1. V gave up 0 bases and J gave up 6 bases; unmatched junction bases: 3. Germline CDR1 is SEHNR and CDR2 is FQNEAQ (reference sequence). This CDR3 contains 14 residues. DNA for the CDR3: TGTGCCAGCAGCTTAGCGGGACAGGGTGGCGAGCAGTACTTC. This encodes CASSLAGQGGEQYF.

In nucleotides, the CDR3 is TGCAGCGGGGGGCCGGCGGACCAAGAGACCCAGTACTTC. This gives the protein CSGGPADQETQYF. V is TRBV29-1 and J is TRBJ2-5; D may be TRBD1 (6 bases). Trimming took off 7 bases at V and 0 bases at J, with 12 bases between the two ends. CDR3 length: 13 residues. Germline loops: CDR1 SQVTM, CDR2 ANQGSEA.

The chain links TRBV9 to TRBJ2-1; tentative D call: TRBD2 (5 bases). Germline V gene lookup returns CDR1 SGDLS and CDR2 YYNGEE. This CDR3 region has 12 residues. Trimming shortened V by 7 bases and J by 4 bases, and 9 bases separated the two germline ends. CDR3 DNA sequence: TGTGCCAGCTCTCGGGGATACAATGAGCAGTTCTTC. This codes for CASSRGYNEQFF.

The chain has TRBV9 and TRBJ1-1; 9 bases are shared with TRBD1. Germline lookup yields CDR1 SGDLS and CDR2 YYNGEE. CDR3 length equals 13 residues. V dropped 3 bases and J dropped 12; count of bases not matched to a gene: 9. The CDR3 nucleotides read TGTGCCAGCAGCGGGGGACAGGGAGAAGGAACTTTCTTT. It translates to CASSGGQGEGTFF.

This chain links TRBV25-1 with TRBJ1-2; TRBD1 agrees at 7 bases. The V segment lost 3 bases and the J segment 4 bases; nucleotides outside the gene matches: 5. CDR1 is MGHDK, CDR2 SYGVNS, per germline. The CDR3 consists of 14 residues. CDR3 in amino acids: CASSDGGQVYGYTF. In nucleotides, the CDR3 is TGTGCCAGCAGTGACGGCGGACAGGTCTATGGCTACACCTTC.

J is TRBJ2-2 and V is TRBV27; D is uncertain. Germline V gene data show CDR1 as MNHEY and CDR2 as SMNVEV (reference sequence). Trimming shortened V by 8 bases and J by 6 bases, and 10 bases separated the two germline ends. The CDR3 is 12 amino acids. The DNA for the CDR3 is TGTGCCAGCTCAGTCGTAGCCGGGGAGCTGTTTTTT. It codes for CASSVVAGELFF.

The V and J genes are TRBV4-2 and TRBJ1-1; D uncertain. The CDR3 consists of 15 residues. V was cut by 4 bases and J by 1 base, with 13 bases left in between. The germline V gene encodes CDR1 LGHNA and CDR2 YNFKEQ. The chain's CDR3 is CASSRLWAGNTEAFF. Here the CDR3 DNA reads TGTGCCAGCAGCCGGCTCTGGGCAGGGAACACTGAAGCTTTCTTT.

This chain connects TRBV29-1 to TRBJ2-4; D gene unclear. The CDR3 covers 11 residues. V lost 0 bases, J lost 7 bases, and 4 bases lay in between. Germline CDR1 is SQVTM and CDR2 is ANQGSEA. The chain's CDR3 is CSVEDSNIQYF. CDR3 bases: TGCAGCGTTGAAGATTCTAACATTCAGTACTTC. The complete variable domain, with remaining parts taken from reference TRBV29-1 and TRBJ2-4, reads SAVISQKPSRDICQRGTSLTIQCQVDSQVTMMFWYRQQPGQSLTLIATANQGSEATYESGFVIDKFPISRPNLTFSTLTVSNMSPEDSSIYLCSVEDSNIQYFGAGTRLSVL.

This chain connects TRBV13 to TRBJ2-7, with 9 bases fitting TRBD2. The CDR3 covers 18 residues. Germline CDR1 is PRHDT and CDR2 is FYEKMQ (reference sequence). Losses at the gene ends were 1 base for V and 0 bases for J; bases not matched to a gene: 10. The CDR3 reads CASSLEGSGGYLSYEQYF. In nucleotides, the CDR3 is TGTGCCAGCAGCTTAGAGGGTAGCGGGGGATACCTCTCCTACGAGCAGTACTTC.

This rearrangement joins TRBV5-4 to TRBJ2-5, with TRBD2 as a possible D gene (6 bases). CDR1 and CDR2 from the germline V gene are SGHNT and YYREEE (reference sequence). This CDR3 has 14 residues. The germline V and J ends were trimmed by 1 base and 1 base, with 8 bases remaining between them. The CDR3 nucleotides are TGTGCCAGCAGCTTGATCGGGAGCCAAGAGACCCAGTACTTC. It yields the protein CASSLIGSQETQYF.

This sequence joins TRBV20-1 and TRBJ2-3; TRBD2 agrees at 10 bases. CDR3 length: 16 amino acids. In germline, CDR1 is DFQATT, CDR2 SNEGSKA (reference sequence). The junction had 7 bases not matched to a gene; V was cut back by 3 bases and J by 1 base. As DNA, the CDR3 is TGCAGTGCTAGGGGCTTAGCGGGGGGCCGCACAGATACGCAGTATTTT. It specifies CSARGLAGGRTDTQYF.

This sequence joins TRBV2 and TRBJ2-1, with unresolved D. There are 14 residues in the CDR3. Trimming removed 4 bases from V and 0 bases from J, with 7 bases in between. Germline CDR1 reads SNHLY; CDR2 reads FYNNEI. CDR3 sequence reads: CASSVLSSYNEQFF. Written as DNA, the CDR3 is TGTGCCAGCAGTGTCTTGAGCTCCTACAATGAGCAGTTCTTC.

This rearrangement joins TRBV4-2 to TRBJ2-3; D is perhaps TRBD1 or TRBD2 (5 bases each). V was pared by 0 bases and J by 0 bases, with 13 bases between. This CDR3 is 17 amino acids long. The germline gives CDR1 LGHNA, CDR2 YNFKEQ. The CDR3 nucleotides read TGTGCCAGCAGCCAAGATGTTTTGGGGGAAAGCACAGATACGCAGTATTTT. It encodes CASSQDVLGESTDTQYF.

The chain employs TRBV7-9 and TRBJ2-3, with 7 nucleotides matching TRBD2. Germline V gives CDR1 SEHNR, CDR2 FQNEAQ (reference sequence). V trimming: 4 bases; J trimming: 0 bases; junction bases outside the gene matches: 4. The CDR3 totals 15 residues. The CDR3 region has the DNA TGTGCCAGCAGCTCTAGCGGCATCAGCACAGATACGCAGTATTTT. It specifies CASSSSGISTDTQYF.

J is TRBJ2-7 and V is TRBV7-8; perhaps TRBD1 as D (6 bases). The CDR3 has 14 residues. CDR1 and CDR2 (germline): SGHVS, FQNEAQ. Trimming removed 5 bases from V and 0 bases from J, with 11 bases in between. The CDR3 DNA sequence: TGTGCCAGCAGCCTCCGGGACATCTCCTACGAGCAGTACTTC. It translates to CASSLRDISYEQYF.

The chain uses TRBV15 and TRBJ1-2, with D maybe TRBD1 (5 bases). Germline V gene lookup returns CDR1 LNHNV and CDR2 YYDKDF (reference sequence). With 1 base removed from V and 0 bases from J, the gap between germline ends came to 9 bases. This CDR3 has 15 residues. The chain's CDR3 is CATSRVDSTNYGYTF. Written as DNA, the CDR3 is TGTGCCACCAGCAGAGTCGACAGTACTAACTATGGCTACACCTTC.

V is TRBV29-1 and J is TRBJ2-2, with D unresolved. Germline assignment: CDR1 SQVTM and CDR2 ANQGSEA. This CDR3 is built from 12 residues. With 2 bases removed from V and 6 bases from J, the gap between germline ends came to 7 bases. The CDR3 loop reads CSVEPRSGELFF. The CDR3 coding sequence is TGCAGCGTTGAACCCAGATCCGGGGAGCTGTTTTTT.

This CDR3 is CSARAIATSYNEQFF. DNA of the CDR3: TGCAGTGCTAGAGCCATAGCGACCTCCTACAATGAGCAGTTCTTC. The chain uses TRBV20-1 and TRBJ2-1; TRBD2 might be the D (5 bases). Germline V lookup: CDR1 DFQATT, CDR2 SNEGSKA (reference sequence). V was clipped by 1 base and J by 0 bases, with 10 bases between them. The CDR3 is 15 amino acids.

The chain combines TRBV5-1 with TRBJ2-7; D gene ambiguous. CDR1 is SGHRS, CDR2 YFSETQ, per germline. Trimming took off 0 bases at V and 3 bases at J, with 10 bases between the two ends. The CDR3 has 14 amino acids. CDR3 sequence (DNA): TGCGCCAGCAGCTTGGAGTCAGTCCTCTACGAGCAGTACTTC. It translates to CASSLESVLYEQYF.

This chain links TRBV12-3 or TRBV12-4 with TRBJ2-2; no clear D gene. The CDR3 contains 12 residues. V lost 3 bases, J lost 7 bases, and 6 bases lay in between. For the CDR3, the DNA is TGTGCCAGCAGTTTTGGCGGCGGGGAGCTGTTTTTT. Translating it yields CASSFGGGELFF.

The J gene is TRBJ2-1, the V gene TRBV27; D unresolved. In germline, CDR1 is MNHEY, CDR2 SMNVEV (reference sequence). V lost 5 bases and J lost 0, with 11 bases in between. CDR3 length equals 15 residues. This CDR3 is CASSPTPLSYNEQFF. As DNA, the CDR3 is TGTGCCAGCAGTCCTACACCTCTCTCCTACAATGAGCAGTTCTTC.

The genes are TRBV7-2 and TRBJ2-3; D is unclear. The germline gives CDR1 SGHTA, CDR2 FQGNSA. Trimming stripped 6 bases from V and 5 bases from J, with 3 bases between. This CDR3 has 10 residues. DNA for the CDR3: TGTGCCAGCAGACTAGATACGCAGTATTTT. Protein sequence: CASRLDTQYF.

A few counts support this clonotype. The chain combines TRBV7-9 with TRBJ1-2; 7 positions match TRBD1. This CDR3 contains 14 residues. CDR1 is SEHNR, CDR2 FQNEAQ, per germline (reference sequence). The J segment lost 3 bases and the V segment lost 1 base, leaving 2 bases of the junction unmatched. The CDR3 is CASSLGTGDYGYTF. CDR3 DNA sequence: TGTGCCAGCAGCTTAGGCACAGGGGACTATGGCTACACCTTC.

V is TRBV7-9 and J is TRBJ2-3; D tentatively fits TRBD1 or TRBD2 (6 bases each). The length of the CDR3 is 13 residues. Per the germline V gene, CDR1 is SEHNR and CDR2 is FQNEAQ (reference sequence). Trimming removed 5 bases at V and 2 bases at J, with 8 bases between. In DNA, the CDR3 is TGTGCCAGCAGCGGGGGGCCCACAGATACGCAGTATTTT. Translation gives CASSGGPTDTQYF.

The CDR3 DNA sequence: TGTGCCAGCAGCCAAGAGACTGCCCCCGAGACCCAGTACTTC. Translating it yields CASSQETAPETQYF. The chain recombines TRBV4-2 with TRBJ2-5; D is unclear. From germline, CDR1 is LGHNA and CDR2 YNFKEQ. The ends were cut back, 0 bases at V and 5 bases at J, with 10 bases in the middle. The CDR3 has 14 residues.

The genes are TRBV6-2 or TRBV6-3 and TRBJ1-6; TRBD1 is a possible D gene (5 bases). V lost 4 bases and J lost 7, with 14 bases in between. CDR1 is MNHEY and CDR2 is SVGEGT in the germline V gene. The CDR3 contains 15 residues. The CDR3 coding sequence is TGTGCCAGCAGTTTGGTGGGGGAGGGGAATTCACCCCTCCACTTT. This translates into CASSLVGEGNSPLHF.

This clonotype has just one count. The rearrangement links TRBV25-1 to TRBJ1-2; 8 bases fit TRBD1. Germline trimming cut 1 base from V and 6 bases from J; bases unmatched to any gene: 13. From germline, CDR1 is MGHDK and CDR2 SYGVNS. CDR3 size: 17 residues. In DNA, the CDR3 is TGTGCCAGCAGTGAATGGGCCCGTTCAGGGGGCGTTGATGGCTACACCTTC. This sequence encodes CASSEWARSGGVDGYTF.

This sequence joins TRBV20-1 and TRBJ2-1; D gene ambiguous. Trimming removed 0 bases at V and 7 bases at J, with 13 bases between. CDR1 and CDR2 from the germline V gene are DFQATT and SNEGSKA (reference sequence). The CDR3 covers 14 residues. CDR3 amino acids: CSARDYADKNEQFF. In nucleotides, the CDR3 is TGCAGTGCTAGAGATTATGCTGACAAGAATGAGCAGTTCTTC.

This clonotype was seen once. CDR3 residues: CATSGGTSSEAFF. For the CDR3, the DNA is TGTGCCACCAGCGGCGGGACTTCCTCTGAAGCTTTCTTT. The rearrangement joins TRBV15 to TRBJ1-1, with D perhaps TRBD1 (5 bases). Germline CDR1 is LNHNV and CDR2 is YYDKDF (reference sequence). The CDR3 has 13 residues. V was shortened by 5 bases and J by 6 bases, with 13 bases between the two germline ends.

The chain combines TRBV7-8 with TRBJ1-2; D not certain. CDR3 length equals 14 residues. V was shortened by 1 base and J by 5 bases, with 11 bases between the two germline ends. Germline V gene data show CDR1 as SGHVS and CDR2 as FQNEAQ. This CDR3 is CASSLEGIPYGYTF. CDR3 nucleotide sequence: TGTGCCAGCAGCTTAGAGGGCATCCCTTATGGCTACACCTTC.